This T cell receptor (beta chain) was retrieved from a study of neurological immune-mediated disorders. Whole-study findings and limits: The most TCR clonal expansion was seen in HTLV-1-associated myelopathy, whereas the least was seen in multiple sclerosis, below the level in healthy controls. Expanded clones shared no CDR3 amino acid sequences across subjects, suggesting private repertoires in all groups.

By 5'RACE with 10-nucleotide random UMIs, the cDNA was made. Via MiXCR, TCRdb re-called the 5' RACE reads, giving one row per CDR3 protein. Among around 76,000 distinct CDR3 sequences listed, approximately 10% were seen once. The time point here: longitudinal time-point 1 (baseline). The CDR3 extends over 15 amino acids. Trimming pared 0 bases from V and 3 bases from J, leaving 11 bases between. Germline V CDR1 and CDR2: MGHRA, YSYEKL. On this clonotype itself: Its specificity is not known.

The sequenced material came from PBMCs. The chain is built from TRBV4-1 and TRBJ2-5; D remains unclear. This TCR came from a man younger than 45 in good health. CDR3 nucleotides: TGCGCCAGCAGCCAAGATGACGGCCTAGAAGAGACCCAGTACTTC. Its protein product is CASSQDDGLEETQYF.